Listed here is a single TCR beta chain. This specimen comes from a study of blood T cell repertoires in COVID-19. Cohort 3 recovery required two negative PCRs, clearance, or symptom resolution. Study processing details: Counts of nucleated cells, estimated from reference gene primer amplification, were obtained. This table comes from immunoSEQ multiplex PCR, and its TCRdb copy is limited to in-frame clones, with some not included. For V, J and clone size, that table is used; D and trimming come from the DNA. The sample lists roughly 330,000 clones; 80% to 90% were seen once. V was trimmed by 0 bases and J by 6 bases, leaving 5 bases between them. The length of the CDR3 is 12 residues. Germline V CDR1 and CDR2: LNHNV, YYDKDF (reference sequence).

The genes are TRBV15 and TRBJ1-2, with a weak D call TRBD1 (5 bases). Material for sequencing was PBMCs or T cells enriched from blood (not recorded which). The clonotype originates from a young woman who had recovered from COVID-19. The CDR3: CATSRDRDGYTF. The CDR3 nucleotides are TGTGCCACCAGCAGAGACAGGGATGGCTACACCTTC. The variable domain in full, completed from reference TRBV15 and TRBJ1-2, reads DAMVIQNPRYQVTQFGKPVTLSCSQTLNHNVMYWYQQKSSQAPKLLFHYYDKDFNNEADTPDNFQSRRPNTSFCFLDIRSPGLGDTAMYLCATSRDRDGYTFGSGTRLTVV.